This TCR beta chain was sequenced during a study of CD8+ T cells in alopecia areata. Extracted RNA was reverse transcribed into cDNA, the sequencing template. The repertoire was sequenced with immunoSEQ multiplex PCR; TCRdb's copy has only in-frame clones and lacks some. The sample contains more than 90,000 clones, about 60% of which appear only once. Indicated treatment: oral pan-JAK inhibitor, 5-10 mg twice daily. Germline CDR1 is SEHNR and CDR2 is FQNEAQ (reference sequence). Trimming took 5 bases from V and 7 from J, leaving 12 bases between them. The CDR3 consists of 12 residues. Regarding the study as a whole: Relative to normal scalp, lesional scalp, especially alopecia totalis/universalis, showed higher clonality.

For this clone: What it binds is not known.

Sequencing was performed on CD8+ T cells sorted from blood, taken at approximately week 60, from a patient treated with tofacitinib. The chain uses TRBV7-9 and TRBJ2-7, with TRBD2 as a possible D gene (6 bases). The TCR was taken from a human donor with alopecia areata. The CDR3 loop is CASSPIAGEQYF. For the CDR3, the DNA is TGTGCCAGCAGCCCCATCGCGGGGGAGCAGTACTTC.